These 3 T cell receptor beta chains share one sample of origin, sequenced in a study of blood T cell repertoires in COVID-19. The repertoire was sequenced with immunoSEQ multiplex PCR; TCRdb's copy has only in-frame clones and lacks some. The sample has about 70,000 clones; roughly nine tenths are singletons. The sample consisted of peripheral blood. All receptors come from a man aged 65 to 85 with active COVID-19.

This chain links TRBV5-4 with TRBJ2-5, with D unresolved. The V and J ends lost 4 bases and 1 base respectively, with 8 bases between them. CDR1 SGHNT and CDR2 YYREEE come from the germline V gene (reference sequence). The CDR3 is 13 amino acids. Here the CDR3 DNA reads TGTGCCAGCAGCCCCCAGTCCCAAGAGACCCAGTACTTC. Translating gives CASSPQSQETQYF.

V and J are TRBV30 and TRBJ2-2; D possibly corresponds to TRBD2 (6 bases). V lost 4 bases to trimming and J lost 6 bases, with 21 bases between them. The CDR3 contains 16 residues. Germline CDR1 GTSNPN, CDR2 SVGIG (reference sequence). This CDR3 reads CAWNLRGGLQSGELFF. CDR3 nucleotide sequence: TGTGCCTGGAACCTCCGGGGAGGTCTTCAATCCGGGGAGCTGTTTTTT.

This clone appeared a few times. The genes are TRBV19 and TRBJ2-5, with D possibly TRBD2 on 5 matching bases. The CDR3 is 16 residues long. With 6 bases removed from V and 4 bases from J, the gap between germline ends came to 21 bases. CDR1 LNHDA and CDR2 SQIVND come from the germline V gene (reference sequence). CDR3 in amino acids: CASSPLRTGGGETQYF. The CDR3 DNA reads as TGTGCCAGTAGCCCCCTCCGGACTGGTGGTGGAGAGACCCAGTACTTC. Drawing the rest from reference TRBV19 and TRBJ2-5, the complete variable domain is DGGITQSPKYLFRKEGQNVTLSCEQNLNHDAMYWYRQDPGQGLRLIYYSQIVNDFQKGDIAEGYSVSREKKESFPLTVTSAQKNPTAFYLCASSPLRTGGGETQYFGPGTRLLVL.